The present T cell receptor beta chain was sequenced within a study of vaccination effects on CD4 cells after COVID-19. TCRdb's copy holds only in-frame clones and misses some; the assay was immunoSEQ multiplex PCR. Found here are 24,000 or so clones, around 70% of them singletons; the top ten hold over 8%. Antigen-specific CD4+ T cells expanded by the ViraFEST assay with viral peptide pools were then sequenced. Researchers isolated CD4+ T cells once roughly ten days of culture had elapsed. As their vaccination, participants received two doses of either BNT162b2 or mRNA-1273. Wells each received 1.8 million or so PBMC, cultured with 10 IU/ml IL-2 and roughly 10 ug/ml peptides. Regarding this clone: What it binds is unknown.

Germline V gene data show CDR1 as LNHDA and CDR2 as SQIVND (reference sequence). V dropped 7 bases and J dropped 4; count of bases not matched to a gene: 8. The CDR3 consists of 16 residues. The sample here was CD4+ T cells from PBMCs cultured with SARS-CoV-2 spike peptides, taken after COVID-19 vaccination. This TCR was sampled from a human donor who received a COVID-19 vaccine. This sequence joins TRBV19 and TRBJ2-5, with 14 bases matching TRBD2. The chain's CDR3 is CASTTTSGGAGETQYF. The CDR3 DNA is TGTGCCAGTACTACGACTAGCGGGGGGGCCGGAGAGACCCAGTACTTC.